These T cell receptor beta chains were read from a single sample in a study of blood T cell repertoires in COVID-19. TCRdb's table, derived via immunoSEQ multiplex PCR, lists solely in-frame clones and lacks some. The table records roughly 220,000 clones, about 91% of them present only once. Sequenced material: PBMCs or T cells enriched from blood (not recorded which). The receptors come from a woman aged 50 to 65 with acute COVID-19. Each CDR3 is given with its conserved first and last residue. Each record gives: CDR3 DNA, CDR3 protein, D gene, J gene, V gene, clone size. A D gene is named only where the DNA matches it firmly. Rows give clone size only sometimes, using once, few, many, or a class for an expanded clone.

TGTGCCAGTACACCGGGACAAGCCCGCTATGGCTACACCTTC | CASTPGQARYGYTF | - | TRBJ1-2 | TRBV28 | -
TGTGCCAGCAGCTCCGGACTAGCGGGATGGGAGACCCAGTACTTC | CASSSGLAGWETQYF | TRBD2 | TRBJ2-5 | TRBV7-2 | -
TGCGCCAGCCGCGTAAGGACAGGGGGAACCGGGGAGCTGTTTTTT | CASRVRTGGTGELFF | TRBD1 | TRBJ2-2 | TRBV5-1 | -
TGTGCCATCAGTGACGGGACAAACTCTGGAAACACCATATATTTT | CAISDGTNSGNTIYF | - | TRBJ1-3 | TRBV10-3 | -
TGTGCCAGCAGGGGGACAGGGAGAAACGAGCAGTACTTC | CASRGTGRNEQYF | TRBD1 | TRBJ2-7 | TRBV27 | -
TGTGCCAGCAGTTACCCCGGGGGGAGCTCCTACGAGCAGTACTTC | CASSYPGGSSYEQYF | TRBD2 | TRBJ2-7 | TRBV28 | -
TGTGCCAGCAGCCAGCGGACAGGGCGGTACGAGCAGTACTTC | CASSQRTGRYEQYF | TRBD1 | TRBJ2-7 | TRBV14 | -
TGCGCCAGCAGCTTGGGAGCGGGATCAGCCTACGAGCAGTACTTC | CASSLGAGSAYEQYF | TRBD2 | TRBJ2-7 | TRBV5-1 | -
TGTGCCAGCAGGGGTAGCAGCACAGATACGCAGTATTTT | CASRGSSTDTQYF | - | TRBJ2-3 | TRBV7-9 | -
TGTGCCAGCAGCCTGAATGCGGCTAGCGGGAGTTACGAGCAGTACTTC | CASSLNAASGSYEQYF | TRBD2 | TRBJ2-7 | TRBV7-8 | -
TGCAGCGTGCGGGACAGGGGGGGTAGCGGGAGCGCGACCGGGGAGCTGTTTTTT | CSVRDRGGSGSATGELFF | TRBD1 | TRBJ2-2 | TRBV29-1 | -
TGTGCCAGCAGCCAAGAACTGTTGGGGGGTAGCGGGAGGAACATTCAGTACTTC | CASSQELLGGSGRNIQYF | TRBD2 | TRBJ2-4 | TRBV4-2 | -
TGTGCCAGCAGCCAAGGGGGGACTAGCGGGAGCTCCTACAATGAGCAGTTCTTC | CASSQGGTSGSSYNEQFF | TRBD2 | TRBJ2-1 | TRBV3-1/TRBV3-2 | -
TGTGCCAGCAGCTTAAGATGGACAGGTTACAATGAGCAGTTCTTC | CASSLRWTGYNEQFF | TRBD1 | TRBJ2-1 | TRBV7-3 | -
TGTGCCAGCAGCCCCAAGACTAGCGGGAGGCTAGAGCAGTTCTTC | CASSPKTSGRLEQFF | TRBD2 | TRBJ2-1 | TRBV7-9 | -
TGTGCCAGCAGCCAAGCGGGTGACAGGGGGGATAGCAATCAGCCCCAGCATTTT | CASSQAGDRGDSNQPQHF | TRBD1 | TRBJ1-5 | TRBV4-2 | -
TGTGCCAGCAGCGCTCGCGGACAGGACAATGAGCAGTTCTTC | CASSARGQDNEQFF | TRBD1 | TRBJ2-1 | TRBV11-2 | -
TGTGCCAGCAGTTCTGCCGCCGGTGCAACTAATGAAAAACTGTTTTTT | CASSSAAGATNEKLFF | - | TRBJ1-4 | TRBV28 | -
TGTGCCAGCAGCTTAACCCCGGGCGGGGGCAAGACCGGGGAGCTGTTTTTT | CASSLTPGGGKTGELFF | - | TRBJ2-2 | TRBV11-2 | -
TGTGCCAGCAGTTCACAGGGGGCTTTTAGAAGTCAGCCCCAGCATTTT | CASSSQGAFRSQPQHF | TRBD1 | TRBJ1-5 | TRBV2 | -
TGCGCCAGCAGCCAAGCCAGGGGAGAGACCCAGTACTTC | CASSQARGETQYF | - | TRBJ2-5 | TRBV4-1 | -
TGTGCCAGCCAACAAACCAGGGAGAACACTGAAGCTTTCTTT | CASQQTRENTEAFF | - | TRBJ1-1 | TRBV18 | -
TGTGCCAGCAGCTTAGGGAGGACAGGCACCTACGAGCAGTACTTC | CASSLGRTGTYEQYF | - | TRBJ2-7 | TRBV7-3 | -
TGTGCCAGCAGCTTAGATCGGGGTTCACCCCTCCACTTT | CASSLDRGSPLHF | - | TRBJ1-6 | TRBV11-3 | few
TGTGCCAGCATCCATCCGGGACTAGCGGGTGGGGAGCAGTTCTTC | CASIHPGLAGGEQFF | TRBD2 | TRBJ2-1 | TRBV28 | -
TGTGCCAGCAGGGAGGACAGTAACTATGGCTACACCTTC | CASREDSNYGYTF | - | TRBJ1-2 | TRBV6-5 | -
TGCGCCAGCAGCCCGGGACAGGCAACCTACGAGCAGTACTTC | CASSPGQATYEQYF | TRBD1 | TRBJ2-7 | TRBV5-1 | -
TGCAGCGTGGCCCTACACAGGGCCGACGGTGAAAAACTGTTTTTT | CSVALHRADGEKLFF | - | TRBJ1-4 | TRBV29-1 | -
TGTGCCAGCAGCCGACAGGGTGTCTATGGCTACACCTTC | CASSRQGVYGYTF | TRBD1 | TRBJ1-2 | TRBV7-9 | -
TGTGCCAGCAGTTGGACAGGGGGCGGTGAAGCTTTCTTT | CASSWTGGGEAFF | TRBD1 | TRBJ1-1 | TRBV28 | -
TGTGCCAGCAGCCAAGATCCCCTTGGCGGGAGGGTTGATGAGCAGTTCTTC | CASSQDPLGGRVDEQFF | TRBD2 | TRBJ2-1 | TRBV3-1/TRBV3-2 | -
TGTGCCAGTAGTATAGAGCCCCAACGGGAGGAGACCCAGTACTTC | CASSIEPQREETQYF | - | TRBJ2-5 | TRBV19 | -
TGTGCCAGCAGCGTATTAGCGGGAGCCCTCTACAATGAGCAGTTCTTC | CASSVLAGALYNEQFF | TRBD2 | TRBJ2-1 | TRBV7-3 | -
TGTGCCTGGAGCGGTAACTATGGCTACACCTTC | CAWSGNYGYTF | - | TRBJ1-2 | TRBV30 | -
TGTGCCAGCTCACCACAAAAAGCGGGAGTGGGCGAGCAGTACTTC | CASSPQKAGVGEQYF | TRBD2 | TRBJ2-7 | TRBV18 | -
TGTGCCAGCAGTTACTCCGGGAGCCCCACCGGGGAGCTGTTTTTT | CASSYSGSPTGELFF | - | TRBJ2-2 | TRBV6-5 | -
TGTGCCAGCAGCCAAACTAGCGGGAGGAGGATAGGAGAGACCCAGTACTTC | CASSQTSGRRIGETQYF | TRBD2 | TRBJ2-5 | TRBV3-1/TRBV3-2 | -
TGTGCCAGCACACTCTCACTAGCGGTATCCTACGAGCAGTACTTC | CASTLSLAVSYEQYF | TRBD2 | TRBJ2-7 | TRBV28 | -
TGTGCCAGCAGCTTTGGACAGGGGGGATACGGCTACACCTTC | CASSFGQGGYGYTF | TRBD1 | TRBJ1-2 | TRBV7-9 | -
TGTGCCAGTAAACTAGCGGGAGGGAACAATGAGCAGTTCTTC | CASKLAGGNNEQFF | TRBD2 | TRBJ2-1 | TRBV19 | -
TGCGCCAGCAGCGTTGACAGGGTCACTGAAGCTTTCTTT | CASSVDRVTEAFF | TRBD1 | TRBJ1-1 | TRBV5-1 | -
TGTGCCAGCGGGACTCTATCTGGGGAGCAGTACTTC | CASGTLSGEQYF | - | TRBJ2-7 | TRBV2 | -
TGTGCCAGCAGCGTTCTATCCTCTGGCTACACCTTC | CASSVLSSGYTF | - | TRBJ1-2 | TRBV9 | -
TGTGCAAGTCGCTTAGCTCGGACAGGTAGTGCCAATCAGCCCCAGCATTTT | CASRLARTGSANQPQHF | - | TRBJ1-5 | TRBV12-2 | few
TGTGCCAGCAGCCTAACGGGGCCCCAGCATTTT | CASSLTGPQHF | - | TRBJ1-5 | TRBV11-2 | -
TGTGCCAGCACTCTAGGACAGGGGGCTGGAGGAAACACCATATATTTT | CASTLGQGAGGNTIYF | TRBD1 | TRBJ1-3 | TRBV27 | -
TGTGCCAGCAGCTTAGTCCTCAGGGGAACAGGGGTAGTCAAAAACATTCAGTACTTC | CASSLVLRGTGVVKNIQYF | TRBD1 | TRBJ2-4 | TRBV7-9 | -